This TCR beta chain appears in the sequencing data of a study of blood T cell repertoires in COVID-19. Study summary: Whether acute or convalescent, the COVID-19 samples came from the United States, Italy and Spain. The cDNA or gDNA used as material had been derived from T cells, B-cell-depleted T cells, or PBMCs.

The CDR3 extends over 15 amino acids. CDR1 is MDHEN, CDR2 SYDVKM, per germline. V shed 6 bases, J shed 8 bases, and the junction held 10 bases outside the gene matches. As processed by the authors: Researchers report that nucleated cell counts were estimated from reference gene primer amplification. Here immunoSEQ multiplex PCR was the method, and the copy in TCRdb shows in-frame clones only, minus some. Clone size and V and J calls were adopted from that table, with D and trimming inferred from the DNA. The data contain roughly 36,000 clones, 85% to 95% of them singletons. This sequence originates from a man between 60 and 75 years old with active or convalescent COVID-19. The sample taken for sequencing was peripheral blood. The chain carries TRBV28 and TRBJ2-1; TRBD2 agrees at 10 bases. The CDR3 loop is CASSIAGGGRDEQFF. CDR3 in DNA: TGTGCCAGCAGCATAGCGGGAGGAGGTAGGGATGAGCAGTTCTTC. The full variable domain, with the rest looked up from reference TRBV28 and TRBJ2-1, is DVKVTQSSRYLVKRTGEKVFLECVQDMDHENMFWYRQDPGLGLRLIYFSYDVKMKEKGDIPEGYSVSREKKERFSLILESASTNQTSMYLCASSIAGGGRDEQFFGPGTRLTVL.